This T cell receptor beta chain came from a study of blood T cell repertoires in COVID-19. Study as a whole: Sites across the United States, Italy and Spain contributed samples from acute and convalescent COVID-19. T cells, B-cell-depleted T cells, or PBMCs provided the cDNA or gDNA that served as material.

V lost 3 bases to trimming and J lost 0 bases, with 15 bases between them. The germline CDR1 and CDR2 sequences are GTSNPN and SVGIG (reference sequence). The CDR3 is 16 residues long. Repertoires were generated with immunoSEQ multiplex PCR, while TCRdb's copy carries only in-frame clones and drops some. The sample comprises approximately 62,000 clones, roughly 71% of which are singletons, and around 6.4% rests with the top ten. This TCR was sampled from a woman between 50 and 59 years old with active or convalescent COVID-19. The V and J genes are TRBV30 and TRBJ1-3, with a tentative D call TRBD1 (6 bases). Sequencing input: peripheral blood. The CDR3 sequence is CAWSTTGSSSGNTIYF. As DNA, the CDR3 is TGTGCCTGGAGCACTACAGGGTCCAGCTCTGGAAACACCATATATTTT.